A selection of T cell receptor beta chains follows, all from one sample in a study of glioma-infiltrating T cells. TCRdb redid the calling of the multiplex PCR reads with MiXCR, one entry per CDR3 protein. The sample lists around 390,000 distinct CDR3 sequences, 41% seen once, with around 13% in the top ten. The sequenced sample consisted of glioma tissue, nonneoplastic brain tissue, or PBMCs (not recorded which). These receptor sequences come from a human donor with low-grade glioma or glioblastoma, undergoing nonglioma brain surgery, or in good health (not recorded which). CDR3s include the opening cysteine and the closing phenylalanine or tryptophan. Fields, in order: clone size, D gene, V gene, CDR3 protein. The D gene is left open where the match is weak. Clone size, where shown, is once, few, many, or a class for clones that have expanded.

>few|TRBD2|TRBV7-2
CASSLVPGLGRGEQFF
>.|.|TRBV7-2
CASSLNPHTEAFF
>many|.|TRBV6-2/TRBV6-3
CASSYPKNTGELFF
>few|TRBD2|TRBV4-3
CASSQLLGLADNEQFF
>.|.|TRBV27
CASSWLSNTDTQYF
>.|TRBD2|TRBV7-9
CASTISGGRTDTQYF
>many|.|TRBV24-1
CATSDSQKPGTEAFF
>.|.|TRBV19
CASSMSGYEQYF
>.|TRBD2|TRBV7-2
CASSSRGLAGTYEQYF
>.|.|TRBV20-1
CSANRDPTDTQYF
>.|.|TRBV20-1
CSAIEPTVDQETQYF
>.|.|TRBV2
CASSEQGREAFF
>few|.|TRBV15
CATRGGRQNNQPQHF
>many|.|TRBV20-1
CSADGSFGNIQYF
>many|TRBD2|TRBV7-8
CASSSVPAGLTIYTQYF
>.|TRBD2|TRBV18
CASSLTGGPVEQFF
>many|.|TRBV27
CASSFRTETPNSNQPQHF
>.|TRBD2|TRBV7-2
CASSSTPRSGTSGRGEQYF
>.|TRBD2|TRBV6-1
CAISEPKLAGGEETQYF
>.|.|TRBV20-1
CSAGQKRRYEQYF
>.|.|TRBV4-1
CASSRYMSSYNEQFF
>.|.|TRBV6-6
CASSCGGNLRTQYF
>many|.|TRBV15
CATSRLGQPNGYTF
>many|.|TRBV7-3
CASSLEMNTEAFF
>few|.|TRBV28
CASSFISGHVLQYNEQFF
>many|.|TRBV20-1
CSARFSNQPQHF
>.|.|TRBV7-9
CASSNSGSGQIYSGNTIYF
>many|.|TRBV6-1
CASRGHRLYGYTF
>.|.|TRBV7-2
CASSPFWADTQYF
>.|TRBD1|TRBV27
CASSSGEYRGPGNTIYF
>few|.|TRBV20-1
CSARPTFPSSVSGQYF
>.|.|TRBV27
CASSLQGSAYEQYF
>.|.|TRBV4-2
CASSPRDLNNYTF
>.|TRBD2|TRBV6-1
CASSTSGPSTDTQYF
>few|.|TRBV3-1
CASSPGSVYGYTF
>.|.|TRBV7-9
CASRLTGGGHNEQFF
>.|TRBD1|TRBV18
CASFRDRDSYEQYF
>many|.|TRBV20-1
CSARDGNNSPLHF
>.|.|TRBV28
CASRIRDSSYEQFF
>.|.|TRBV5-4
CASSQSPLRGDQFF
>.|TRBD1|TRBV28
CASSLSGGVGGYAF
>.|TRBD2|TRBV7-3
CASSRTLSLARSTDTQYF
>.|.|TRBV15
CATSRGAILNTEAFF
>.|.|TRBV7-9
CASSLGTWAASSYEQYF
>many|.|TRBV7-2
CASRLTGFGYTF
>.|TRBD2|TRBV28
CASSLPGLEGRNEQFF
>many|TRBD2|TRBV28
CATSTSGIGWGSYNEQFF
>.|TRBD2|TRBV6-2/TRBV6-3
CASRRGGSTDTKYF
>few|.|TRBV24-1
CATSDNGDRSYEQYF
>many|TRBD1|TRBV27
CASSSFPTGQETQYF
>few|.|TRBV28
CASSFAGENEKLFF
>.|.|TRBV20-1
CSATFRGGSYADTQYF
>.|.|TRBV28
CASSLQPGNEQFF
>.|.|TRBV7-6
CASSLKAGATNEKLFF